This T cell receptor beta chain was observed in a study of T cell responses to AZD1222 COVID-19 vaccine. Method: immunoSEQ multiplex PCR; TCRdb's copy keeps in-frame clones and lacks some. This table has approximately 300,000 clones, roughly 93% appearing once. The CDR3 length is 16 residues. The germline V gene has CDR1 SGHNT and CDR2 YENEEA. V lost 3 bases to trimming and J lost 0 bases; unmatched junction nucleotides: 4. In the case of this clone: The target antigen is unknown.

Findings and caveats of the study: Repertoire collection took place solely once the T cell response had peaked. Donors were mostly white British, more females; clonal diversity possibly underestimated.

This sequence joins TRBV11-3 and TRBJ2-3; 9 nucleotides align to TRBD1. The sequence was obtained from an adult who received the AZD1222 COVID-19 vaccine. This material consisted of peripheral blood, taken 28 days after the second AZD1222 dose. CDR3 residues: CASSFGTGFSTDTQYF. The CDR3 nucleotides read TGTGCCAGCAGCTTCGGGACAGGGTTTAGCACAGATACGCAGTATTTT.